This TCR beta chain stems from a study of blood T cell repertoires in COVID-19. Study information: There were acute and convalescent COVID-19 samples, and they came from the United States, Italy and Spain.

This table comes from immunoSEQ multiplex PCR, and its TCRdb copy is limited to in-frame clones, with some not included. The sample shows a few hundred thousand clones, 75% to 90% of them seen only once. Enrollees, about 18 to 89 years old, lived in 25 or so US areas. Grouping used clinical history reported by participants in a survey and questionnaire. The TCR was taken from a woman aged 30 to 39 who had been exposed to COVID-19. Sequencing used PBMCs or T cells enriched from blood (not recorded which).

This CDR3 reads CASTDGNQPQHF. The DNA for the CDR3 is TGTGCCAGTACTGACGGGAATCAGCCCCAGCATTTT. V gene TRBV19 combines with J gene TRBJ1-5; D unresolved. Germline CDR1 LNHDA, CDR2 SQIVND (reference sequence). This CDR3 has 12 amino acids. V lost 7 bases to trimming and J lost 4 bases, with 8 bases between them.